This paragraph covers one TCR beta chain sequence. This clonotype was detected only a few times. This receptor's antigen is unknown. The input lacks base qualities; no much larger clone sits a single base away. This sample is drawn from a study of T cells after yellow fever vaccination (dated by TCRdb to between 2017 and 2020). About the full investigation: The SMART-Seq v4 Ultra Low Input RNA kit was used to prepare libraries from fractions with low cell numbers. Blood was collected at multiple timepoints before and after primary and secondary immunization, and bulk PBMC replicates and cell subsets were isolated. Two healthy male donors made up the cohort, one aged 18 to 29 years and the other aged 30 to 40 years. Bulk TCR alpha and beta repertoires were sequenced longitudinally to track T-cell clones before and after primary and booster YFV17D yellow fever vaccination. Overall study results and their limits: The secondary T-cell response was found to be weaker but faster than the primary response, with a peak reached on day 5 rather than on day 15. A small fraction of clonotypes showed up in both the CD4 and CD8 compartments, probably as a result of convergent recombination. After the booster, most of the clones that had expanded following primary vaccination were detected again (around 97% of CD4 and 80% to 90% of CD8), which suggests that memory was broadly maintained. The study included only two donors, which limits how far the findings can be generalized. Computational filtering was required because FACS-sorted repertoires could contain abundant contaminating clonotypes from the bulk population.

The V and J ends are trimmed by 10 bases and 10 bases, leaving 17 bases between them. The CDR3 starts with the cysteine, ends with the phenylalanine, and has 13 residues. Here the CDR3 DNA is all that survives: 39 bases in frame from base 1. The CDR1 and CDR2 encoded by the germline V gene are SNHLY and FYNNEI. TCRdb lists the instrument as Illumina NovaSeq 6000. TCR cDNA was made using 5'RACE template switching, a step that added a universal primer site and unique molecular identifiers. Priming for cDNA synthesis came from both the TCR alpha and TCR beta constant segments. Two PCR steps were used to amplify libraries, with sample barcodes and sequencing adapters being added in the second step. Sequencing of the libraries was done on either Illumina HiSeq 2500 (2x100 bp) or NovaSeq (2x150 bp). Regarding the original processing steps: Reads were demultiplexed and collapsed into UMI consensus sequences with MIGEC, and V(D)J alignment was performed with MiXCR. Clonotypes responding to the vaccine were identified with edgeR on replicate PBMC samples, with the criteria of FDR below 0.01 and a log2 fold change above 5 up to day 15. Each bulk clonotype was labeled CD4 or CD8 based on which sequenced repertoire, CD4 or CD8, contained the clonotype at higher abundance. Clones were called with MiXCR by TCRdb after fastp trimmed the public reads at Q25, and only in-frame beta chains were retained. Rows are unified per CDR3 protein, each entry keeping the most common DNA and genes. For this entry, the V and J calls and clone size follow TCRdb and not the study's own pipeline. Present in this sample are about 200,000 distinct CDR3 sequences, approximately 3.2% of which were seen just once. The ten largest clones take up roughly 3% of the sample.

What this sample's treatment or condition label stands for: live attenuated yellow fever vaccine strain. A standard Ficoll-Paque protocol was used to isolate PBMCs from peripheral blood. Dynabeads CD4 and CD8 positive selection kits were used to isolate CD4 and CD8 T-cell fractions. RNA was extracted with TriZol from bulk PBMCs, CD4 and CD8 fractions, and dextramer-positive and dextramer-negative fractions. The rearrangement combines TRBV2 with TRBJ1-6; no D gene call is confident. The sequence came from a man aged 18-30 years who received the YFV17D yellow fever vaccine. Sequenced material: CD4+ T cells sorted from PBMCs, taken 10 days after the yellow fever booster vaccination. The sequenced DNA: TGTGCCACCGCCGGGTCCCCTCGGTCACCCCTCCACTTT. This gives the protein CATAGSPRSPLHF.